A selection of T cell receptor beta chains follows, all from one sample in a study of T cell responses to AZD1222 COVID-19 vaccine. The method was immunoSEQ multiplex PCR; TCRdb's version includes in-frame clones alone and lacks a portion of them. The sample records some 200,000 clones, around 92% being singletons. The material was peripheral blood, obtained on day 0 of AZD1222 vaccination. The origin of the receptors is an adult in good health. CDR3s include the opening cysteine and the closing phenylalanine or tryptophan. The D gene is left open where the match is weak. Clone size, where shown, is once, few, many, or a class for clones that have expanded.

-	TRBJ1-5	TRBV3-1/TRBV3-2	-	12	TGTGCCAGCAGCCAAGGGCATCAGCCCCAGCATTTT	CASSQGHQPQHF
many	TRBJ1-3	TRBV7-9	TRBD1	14	TGTGCCAGCAGCCTAGGACAGGGGTGGTACACCATATATTTT	CASSLGQGWYTIYF
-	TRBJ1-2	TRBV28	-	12	TGTGCCAGCCTCGCCGGGGTGCAGGGCTACACCTTC	CASLAGVQGYTF
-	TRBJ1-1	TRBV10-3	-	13	TGTGCCCTAAAGAGGAGAGTAGACACTGAAGCTTTCTTT	CALKRRVDTEAFF
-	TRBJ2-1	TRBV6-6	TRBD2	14	TGTGCCAGCAGACCAGGGACGGGGGGCAATGAGCAGTTCTTC	CASRPGTGGNEQFF
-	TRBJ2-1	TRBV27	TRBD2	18	TGTGCCAGCAGTTTTGGGGGACTAGCGGCTTTGTCCTACAATGAGCAGTTCTTC	CASSFGGLAALSYNEQFF
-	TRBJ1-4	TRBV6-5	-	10	TGTGCCAGCAGTAATGAAAAACTGTTTTTT	CASSNEKLFF
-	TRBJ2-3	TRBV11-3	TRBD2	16	TGTGCCAGCAGCTTAGATGGTCGGGAGGGTGACGATACGCAGTATTTT	CASSLDGREGDDTQYF
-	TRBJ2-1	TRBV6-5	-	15	TGTGCCAGCAGGTCAGGGGTAGTGTTAAGGAATGAGCAGTTCTTC	CASRSGVVLRNEQFF
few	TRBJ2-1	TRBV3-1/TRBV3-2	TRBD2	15	TGTGCCAGCAGCCAAGATCAGGGACTATACAATGAGCAGTTCTTC	CASSQDQGLYNEQFF
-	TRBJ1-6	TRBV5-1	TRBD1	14	TGCGCCAGCAGCTTAACAGGGGGCAATTCACCCCTCCACTTT	CASSLTGGNSPLHF
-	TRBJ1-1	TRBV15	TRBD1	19	TGTGCCACCAGCAGCCTCCTATTCAAAGGGGGCGCTTTGAACACTGAAGCTTTCTTT	CATSSLLFKGGALNTEAFF
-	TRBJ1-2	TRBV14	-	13	TGTGCCAGCAGCGTGGCCGATAACTATGGCTACACCTTC	CASSVADNYGYTF
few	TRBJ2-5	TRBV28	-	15	TGTGCCAGCAGTTTTCACAGGGGCGGGACGGAGACCCAGTACTTC	CASSFHRGGTETQYF
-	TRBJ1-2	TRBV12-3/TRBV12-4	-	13	TGTGCCAGCAGTGACGCTTTGGGGTCCGGCTACACCTTC	CASSDALGSGYTF
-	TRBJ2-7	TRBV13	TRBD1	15	TGTGCCAGCAGCTCCCGGGACAGGGTATCCCACGAGCAGTACTTC	CASSSRDRVSHEQYF
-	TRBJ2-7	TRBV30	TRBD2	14	TGTGCCTGGAGCCCGATAGGGAGGGACGACGAGCAGTACTTC	CAWSPIGRDDEQYF
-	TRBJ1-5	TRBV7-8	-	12	TGTGCCAGCAGCTCGATTAATCAGCCCCAGCATTTT	CASSSINQPQHF
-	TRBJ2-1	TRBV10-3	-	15	TGTGCCATCAGCACAGACTCAGACCCCTACAATGAGCAGTTCTTC	CAISTDSDPYNEQFF
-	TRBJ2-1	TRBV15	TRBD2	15	TGTGCCACCAGCAGAGATAGCGGGACCTACAATGAGCAGTTCTTC	CATSRDSGTYNEQFF
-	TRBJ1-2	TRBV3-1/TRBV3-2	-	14	TGTGCCAGCAGCCAAGATCCGAGGATCGCCGTCTACACCTTC	CASSQDPRIAVYTF
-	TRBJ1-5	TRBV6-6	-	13	TGTGCCAGCAGAGACAGCGTCGATCAGCCCCAGCATTTT	CASRDSVDQPQHF
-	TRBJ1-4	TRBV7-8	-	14	TGTGCCAGTGGGAAAGGGACTTTTAATGAAAAACTGTTTTTT	CASGKGTFNEKLFF
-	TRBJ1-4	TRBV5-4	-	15	TGTGCCAGCAGCTTGGATTTGGGCGCTAACGAAAAACTGTTTTTT	CASSLDLGANEKLFF
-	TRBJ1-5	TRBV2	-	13	TGTGCCAGCGGAAGGGATGCTGCACAGCCCCAGCATTTT	CASGRDAAQPQHF
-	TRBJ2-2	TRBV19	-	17	TGTGCCAGTAGTAACCTTTGGAATAACGCGAACACCGGGGAGCTGTTTTTT	CASSNLWNNANTGELFF
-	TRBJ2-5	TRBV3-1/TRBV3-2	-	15	TGTGCCAGCAGCCAAGATCCCCGATCCCAAGAGACCCAGTACTTC	CASSQDPRSQETQYF
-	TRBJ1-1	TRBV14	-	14	TGTGCCAGCAGCGCCCTTGGAGAGAACACTGAAGCTTTCTTT	CASSALGENTEAFF
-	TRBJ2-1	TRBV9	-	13	TGTGCCAGCAGCGTACAGGTATCAGGTGAGCAGTTCTTC	CASSVQVSGEQFF
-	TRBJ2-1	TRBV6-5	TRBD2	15	TGTGCCAGCAGTTTCCAGACTAGCGTAGACAATGAGCAGTTCTTC	CASSFQTSVDNEQFF
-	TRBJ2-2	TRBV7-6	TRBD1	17	TGTGCCAGCAGCCTACCCGGGACAGGGGAGGACACCGGGGAGCTGTTTTTT	CASSLPGTGEDTGELFF
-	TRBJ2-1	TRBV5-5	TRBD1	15	TGTGCCAGCACCACGCCGGGACAGGGCGTCAGTAAGCAGTTCTTC	CASTTPGQGVSKQFF
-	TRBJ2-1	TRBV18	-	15	TGTGCCAGCTCACCACCCGGGCCGAGATTAATTGAGCAGTTCTTC	CASSPPGPRLIEQFF
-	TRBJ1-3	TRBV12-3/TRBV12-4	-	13	TGTGCCAGCACCCCGAGCTCTGGAAACACCATATATTTT	CASTPSSGNTIYF